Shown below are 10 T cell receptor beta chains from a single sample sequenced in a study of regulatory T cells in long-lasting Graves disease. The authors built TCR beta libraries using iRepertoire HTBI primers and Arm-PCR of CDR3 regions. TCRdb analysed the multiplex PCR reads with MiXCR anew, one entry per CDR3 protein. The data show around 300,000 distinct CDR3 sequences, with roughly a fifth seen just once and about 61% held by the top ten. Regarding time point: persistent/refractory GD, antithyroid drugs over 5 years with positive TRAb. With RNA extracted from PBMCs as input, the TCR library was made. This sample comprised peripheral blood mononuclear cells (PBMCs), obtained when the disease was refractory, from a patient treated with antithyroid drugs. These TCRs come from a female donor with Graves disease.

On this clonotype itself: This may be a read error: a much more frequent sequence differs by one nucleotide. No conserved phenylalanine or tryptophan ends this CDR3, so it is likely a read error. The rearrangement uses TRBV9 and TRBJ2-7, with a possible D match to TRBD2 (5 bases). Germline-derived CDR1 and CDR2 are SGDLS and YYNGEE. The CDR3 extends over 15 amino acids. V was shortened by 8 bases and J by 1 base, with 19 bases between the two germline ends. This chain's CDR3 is CASSPPRVQSYEQYS. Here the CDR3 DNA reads TGTGCCAGTTCCCCCCCGCGGGTACAATCCTACGAGCAGTACTCC.

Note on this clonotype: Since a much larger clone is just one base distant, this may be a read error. The CDR3 sequence: CSGQAQETQYF. The CDR3 region has the DNA TGCAGTGGACAGGCCCAAGAGACCCAGTACTTC. The chain has TRBV29-1 and TRBJ2-5, with TRBD1 matching over 7 bases. The CDR3 is made up of 11 amino acids. Germline V gene lookup returns CDR1 SQVTM and CDR2 ANQGSEA. The whole variable domain, remainder taken from reference TRBV29-1 and TRBJ2-5, is SAVISQKPSRDICQRGTSLTIQCQVDSQVTMMFWYRQQPGQSLTLIATANQGSEATYESGFVIDKFPISRPNLTFSTLTVSNMSPEDSSIYLCSGQAQETQYFGPGTRLLVL.

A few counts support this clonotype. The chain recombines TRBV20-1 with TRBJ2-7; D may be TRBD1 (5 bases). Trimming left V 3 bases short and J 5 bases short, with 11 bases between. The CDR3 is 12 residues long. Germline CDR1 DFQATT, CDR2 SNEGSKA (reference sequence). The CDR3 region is CSASQGFNEQYF. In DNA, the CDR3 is TGCAGTGCTAGTCAGGGTTTCAACGAGCAGTACTTC.

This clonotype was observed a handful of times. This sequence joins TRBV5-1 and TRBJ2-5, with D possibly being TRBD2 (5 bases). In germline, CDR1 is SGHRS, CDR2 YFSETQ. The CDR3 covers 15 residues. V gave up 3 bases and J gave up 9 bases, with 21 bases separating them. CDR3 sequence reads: CASSSQGGGAEAQYF. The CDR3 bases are TGCGCCAGCAGCTCGCAAGGAGGAGGTGCGGAAGCCCAGTACTTC.

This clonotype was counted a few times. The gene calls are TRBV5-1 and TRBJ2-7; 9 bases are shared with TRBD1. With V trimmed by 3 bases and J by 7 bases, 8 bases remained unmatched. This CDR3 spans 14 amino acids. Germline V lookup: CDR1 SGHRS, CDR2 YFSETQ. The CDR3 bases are TGCGCCAGCAGCTACGGACAGGGGAGGGAAGAGCAGTACTTC. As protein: CASSYGQGREEQYF.

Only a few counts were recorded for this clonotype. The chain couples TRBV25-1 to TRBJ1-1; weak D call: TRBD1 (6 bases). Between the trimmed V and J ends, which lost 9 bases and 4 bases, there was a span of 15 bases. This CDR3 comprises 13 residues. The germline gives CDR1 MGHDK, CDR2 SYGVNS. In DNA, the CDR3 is TGTGCCAGAACCAGGGGCGGTGGCACTGAAGCTTTCTTT. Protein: CARTRGGGTEAFF.

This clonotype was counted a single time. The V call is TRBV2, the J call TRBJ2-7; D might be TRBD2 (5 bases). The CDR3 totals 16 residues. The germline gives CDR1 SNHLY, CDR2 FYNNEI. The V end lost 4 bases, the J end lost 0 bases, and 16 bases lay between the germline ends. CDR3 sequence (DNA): TGTGCCAGCAGTGGGCAGAGACGGAGGAACTCCTACGAGCAGTACTTC. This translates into CASSGQRRRNSYEQYF.

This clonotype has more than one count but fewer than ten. CDR3 loop: CASRQDYTGELFF. CDR3 coding DNA: TGCGCCAGCAGGCAGGATTACACCGGGGAGCTGTTTTTT. V gene TRBV5-1 combines with J gene TRBJ2-2; no reliable D call. V was pared by 5 bases and J by 3 bases, with 8 bases between. CDR1 is SGHRS, CDR2 YFSETQ, per germline. CDR3 length: 13 residues.

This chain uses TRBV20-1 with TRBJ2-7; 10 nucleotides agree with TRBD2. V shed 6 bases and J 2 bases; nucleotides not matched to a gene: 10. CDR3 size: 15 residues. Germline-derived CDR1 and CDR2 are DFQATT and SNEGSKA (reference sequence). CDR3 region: CSAGDASGRAYEQYF. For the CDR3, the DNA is TGCAGTGCGGGGGACGCTAGCGGGAGAGCCTACGAGCAGTACTTC.

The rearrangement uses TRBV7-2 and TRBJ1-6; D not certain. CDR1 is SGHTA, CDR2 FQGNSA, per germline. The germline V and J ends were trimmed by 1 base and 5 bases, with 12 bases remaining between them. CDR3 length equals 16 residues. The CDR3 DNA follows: TGTGCCAGCAGCTTAGTCTCGAAGCTCAATAATTCACCCCTCCACTTT. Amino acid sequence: CASSLVSKLNNSPLHF. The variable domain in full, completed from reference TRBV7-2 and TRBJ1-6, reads GAGVSQSPSNKVTEKGKDVELRCDPISGHTALYWYRQSLGQGLEFLIYFQGNSAPDKSGLPSDRFSAERTGGSVSTLTIQRTQQEDSAVYLCASSLVSKLNNSPLHFGNGTRLTVT.